These 32 T cell receptor beta chains came from one sample sequenced in a study of glioma-infiltrating T cells. The iRepertoire nested amplicon-rescue multiplex PCR amplified TCR alpha and beta CDR3s from RNA. TCRdb redid the calling of the multiplex PCR reads with MiXCR, one entry per CDR3 protein. The sample consists of under 200,000 distinct CDR3 sequences, around 40% of them appearing once. Sequencing was performed on glioma tissue, nonneoplastic brain tissue, or PBMCs (not recorded which). The receptors here all came from a human donor with low-grade glioma or glioblastoma, undergoing nonglioma brain surgery, or in good health (not recorded which).

The CDR3 is CASTPGQGLNTEAFF. The CDR3 nucleotides are TGTGCCAGCACCCCGGGACAGGGATTAAACACTGAAGCTTTCTTT. This chain links TRBV7-2 with TRBJ1-1; 9 nucleotides align to TRBD1. In germline, CDR1 is SGHTA, CDR2 FQGNSA. V dropped 7 bases and J dropped 2; count of bases not matched to a gene: 8. CDR3 length: 15 amino acids. The variable domain in full, with the rest retrieved from reference TRBV7-2 and TRBJ1-1, is GAGVSQSPSNKVTEKGKDVELRCDPISGHTALYWYRQSLGQGLEFLIYFQGNSAPDKSGLPSDRFSAERTGGSVSTLTIQRTQQEDSAVYLCASTPGQGLNTEAFFGQGTRLTVV.

This clonotype was recorded many times. The gene calls are TRBV3-1 and TRBJ1-2, with D tentatively TRBD1 (6 bases). CDR1 is LGHDT, CDR2 YNNKEL, per germline (reference sequence). There are 15 residues in the CDR3. Trimming removed 4 bases at V and 5 bases at J, with 17 bases between. Here the CDR3 reads CASSPITTRGYGYTF. CDR3 bases: TGTGCCAGCAGCCCCATCACCACCAGGGGATATGGCTACACCTTC.

As regards this clonotype: An end of the junction does not agree with germline; a read error may underlie this. The chain couples TRBV28 to TRBJ2-5, with 16 nucleotides matching TRBD2. The CDR3 contains 17 residues. Germline V CDR1 and CDR2: MDHEN, SYDVKM. This CDR3 reads CASSMGLAGGPLETKYF. The CDR3 DNA is TGTGCCAGCAGTATGGGACTAGCGGGAGGGCCTTTGGAGACCAAGTACTTC.

This clonotype was seen many times. The chain combines TRBV28 with TRBJ1-1; D is perhaps TRBD1 (6 bases). Germline V gene lookup returns CDR1 MDHEN and CDR2 SYDVKM. The CDR3 totals 14 residues. Deletions cut 7 bases from V and 5 bases from J, with 17 bases between. CDR3 nucleotides: TGTGCCAGCACCAAAGGGGGAGTAGGAACTGAAGCTTTCTTT. This sequence encodes CASTKGGVGTEAFF.

This clonotype was seen just once. A read error may be the cause here, since a much bigger clone is one base away. The chain combines TRBV6-1 with TRBJ2-7; 8 positions agree with TRBD2. The CDR3 has 17 residues. Germline CDR1 is MNHNS and CDR2 is SASEGT. The CDR3 region is CAISAPGGAGGVYEQYF. CDR3 DNA sequence: TGTGCCATCAGTGCCCCCGGGGGCGCGGGAGGTGTCTACGAGCAGTACTTC.

In its sample, this clonotype was seen a few times. The CDR3 DNA reads as TGTGCCAGCAGCTCCCAGTCTACGCAGTATTTT. The encoded protein is CASSSQSTQYF. The chain joins TRBV5-4 to TRBJ2-3; no clear D. The CDR3 is 11 residues long. Germline V gene sequence: CDR1 SGHNT, CDR2 YYREEE (reference sequence). V was clipped by 3 bases and J by 8 bases, with 7 bases between them.

This clonotype was found many times. The gene calls are TRBV6-1 and TRBJ2-7, with TRBD2 matching over 7 bases. The CDR3 is 17 amino acids. Germline trimming cut 5 bases from V and 2 bases from J; bases unmatched to any gene: 15. Germline V gives CDR1 MNHNS, CDR2 SASEGT. CDR3 loop: CASSPRLATGGPYEQYF. Here the CDR3 DNA reads TGTGCCAGCAGTCCCCGACTAGCTACCGGTGGCCCCTACGAGCAGTACTTC.

The genes are TRBV25-1 and TRBJ2-7; 7 nucleotides align to TRBD1. V gave up 11 bases and J gave up 3 bases; unmatched junction bases: 13. This CDR3 comprises 14 residues. Looked up from germline, CDR1 is MGHDK and CDR2 is SYGVNS. Written as DNA, the CDR3 is TGTGCCGCCAGTGAACCGGGACAGCTCTACGAGCAGTACTTC. Protein sequence: CAASEPGQLYEQYF.

This clonotype was counted a few times. The chain carries TRBV4-2 and TRBJ2-3, with TRBD2 matching over 10 bases. The V gene's germline CDR1 is LGHNA and CDR2 YNFKEQ. The CDR3 is made up of 16 amino acids. The junction had 1 base not matched to a gene; V was cut back by 0 bases and J by 1 base. DNA for the CDR3: TGTGCCAGCAGCCAAGAAGGACTAGCGGGCACAGATACGCAGTATTTT. As protein: CASSQEGLAGTDTQYF.

The rearrangement links TRBV6-2 or TRBV6-3 to TRBJ1-1; 8 nucleotides line up with TRBD1. V was pared by 2 bases and J by 13 bases, with 6 bases of the junction left unmatched. The CDR3 is 12 amino acids. Germline CDR1 is MNHEY and CDR2 is SVGEGT. CDR3 sequence reads: CASSYADRDDFF. Written as DNA, the CDR3 is TGTGCCAGCAGTTACGCGGACAGGGATGATTTCTTT.

This chain connects TRBV2 to TRBJ1-1, with D possibly TRBD1 on 5 matching bases. This CDR3 comprises 16 residues. CDR1 is SNHLY, CDR2 FYNNEI, per germline. The V gene lost 2 bases and the J gene lost 2 bases, with 15 bases spanning the gap. CDR3 sequence: CASSERLGAANTEAFF. For the CDR3, the DNA is TGTGCCAGCAGTGAACGTTTAGGGGCAGCAAACACTGAAGCTTTCTTT.

This clonotype showed up just a few times. The genes are TRBV12-3 or TRBV12-4 and TRBJ1-1, with D hard to call. Trimming stripped 3 bases from V and 5 bases from J, with 7 bases between. The CDR3 is 12 amino acids. The CDR3 spells CASSFFLTEAFF. The DNA for the CDR3 is TGTGCCAGCAGTTTTTTCTTGACTGAAGCTTTCTTT.

With regard to this clonotype: At one boundary the junction diverges from the germline segment, which might be a read error. This chain uses TRBV20-1 with TRBJ1-1, with a weak D call TRBD1 (6 bases). The CDR3 has 14 residues. The germline V gene has CDR1 DFQATT and CDR2 SNEGSKA (reference sequence). The CDR3 region is CSALGHGMNTEAFF. The CDR3 nucleotides are TGCAGTGCCCTGGGACATGGTATGAACACTGAGGCTTTCTTT.

Worth noting for this clonotype: This may come from a read error, since a much larger clone is one base off. The chain combines TRBV28 with TRBJ1-1, with D unresolved. This CDR3 is built from 14 residues. CDR1 and CDR2 from the germline V gene are MDHEN and SYDVKM. Trimming cost V 5 bases and J 4 bases, with 14 bases left between them. The CDR3, as DNA: TGTGCCAGCAGTCTCAAGGTAGTGACCACTGAAGCTTTCTTT. Translating it yields CASSLKVVTTEAFF.

The chain couples TRBV6-5 to TRBJ2-5; unclear D gene. Germline assignment: CDR1 MNHEY and CDR2 SVGAGI. This CDR3 has 13 amino acids. CDR3: CDRSLASVETQYF. DNA for the CDR3: TGTGACAGAAGTTTAGCATCTGTAGAGACCCAGTACTTC.

The chain combines TRBV2 with TRBJ1-5, with D uncertain. Trimming shortened V by 5 bases and J by 0 bases, and 11 bases separated the two germline ends. Germline CDR1 is SNHLY and CDR2 is FYNNEI. The CDR3 covers 15 residues. The chain's CDR3 is CASSRETYSNQPQHF. The CDR3 nucleotides read TGTGCCAGCAGTCGGGAAACATATAGCAATCAGCCCCAGCATTTT.

This clonotype was found many times. V and J are TRBV2 and TRBJ2-1; TRBD1 matches 8 bases. Trimming at V came to 7 bases and at J to 9 bases, leaving 8 bases not matched to a gene. Per the germline V gene, CDR1 is SNHLY and CDR2 is FYNNEI. The CDR3 covers 13 residues. CDR3 amino acids: CASKTGVKGEQFF. The CDR3 nucleotides read TGTGCCAGCAAGACAGGGGTTAAGGGTGAGCAGTTCTTC.

The count of this clonotype is one. The V and J genes are TRBV30 and TRBJ1-2; D is possibly TRBD1 (5 bases). Germline V gene data show CDR1 as GTSNPN and CDR2 as SVGIG (reference sequence). The CDR3 spans 14 residues. V gave up 3 bases and J gave up 3 bases, with 14 bases separating them. The CDR3 region has the DNA TGTGCCTGGAGGTTGGCAGGGCTACACTATGGCTACACCTTC. It translates to CAWRLAGLHYGYTF.

The chain employs TRBV5-1 and TRBJ2-1, with D unclear. Germline V lookup: CDR1 SGHRS, CDR2 YFSETQ. This CDR3 has 13 residues. The germline V and J ends were trimmed by 3 bases and 8 bases, with 12 bases remaining between them. CDR3 DNA sequence: TGCGCCAGCAGCTCTACAATTGGGGATGAGCAGTTCTTC. Encoded protein: CASSSTIGDEQFF.

The chain joins TRBV12-3 or TRBV12-4 to TRBJ1-1; D uncertain. The V end lost 7 bases, the J end lost 5 bases, and 17 bases lay between the germline ends. This CDR3 comprises 14 residues. CDR3 in amino acids: CASKPGKATTEAFF. CDR3 DNA sequence: TGTGCCAGCAAACCCGGGAAAGCGACTACTGAAGCTTTCTTT.

The chain joins TRBV28 to TRBJ2-5, with a weak D call TRBD1 (6 bases). CDR1 and CDR2 from the germline V gene are MDHEN and SYDVKM. V was cut by 8 bases and J by 12 bases, with 22 bases left in between. The CDR3 contains 13 residues. The CDR3 is CASSSGVLETKYF. CDR3 in DNA: TGTGCCAGCTCCTCAGGGGTTCTAGAGACAAAGTACTTC.

The chain links TRBV28 to TRBJ2-7, with a weak D call TRBD2 (5 bases). V was pared by 3 bases and J by 11 bases, with 17 bases between. In germline, CDR1 is MDHEN, CDR2 SYDVKM. The CDR3 consists of 13 residues. The CDR3 loop reads CASSLRERIEKYF. CDR3 in DNA: TGTGCCAGCAGTTTGAGGGAAAGGATTGAGAAGTACTTC.

This clonotype was counted ten times or more. The V and J genes are TRBV20-1 and TRBJ2-1; D is undetermined. CDR3 length: 12 amino acids. Germline-derived CDR1 and CDR2 are DFQATT and SNEGSKA (reference sequence). V was trimmed by 1 base and J by 6 bases, leaving 7 bases between them. The CDR3 DNA sequence: TGCAGTGCTAGAGCCGTAGGCAATGAGCAGTTCTTC. This sequence encodes CSARAVGNEQFF.

This clonotype was recorded only once. The chain joins TRBV12-3 or TRBV12-4 to TRBJ1-5, with D uncertain. The CDR3 spans 15 residues. The V gene lost 7 bases and the J gene lost 3 bases, with 16 bases spanning the gap. The CDR3 sequence is CASKDPRRNNQPQHF. The CDR3 nucleotides are TGTGCCAGCAAAGATCCCAGGCGGAACAATCAGCCCCAGCATTTT.

The chain employs TRBV9 and TRBJ2-3; possibly TRBD1 or TRBD2 for D (5 bases each). This CDR3 spans 15 amino acids. V dropped 1 base and J dropped 3 bases, with 12 bases sitting between them. Per germline, CDR1 SGDLS and CDR2 YYNGEE. This CDR3 reads CASSVQGVRTDTQYF. The CDR3 nucleotides are TGTGCCAGCAGCGTACAGGGAGTAAGGACAGATACGCAGTATTTT. Full variable domain (remainder filled in from reference TRBV9 and TRBJ2-3): DSGVTQTPKHLITATGQRVTLRCSPRSGDLSVYWYQQSLDQGLQFLIQYYNGEERAKGNILERFSAQQFPDLHSELNLSSLELGDSALYFCASSVQGVRTDTQYFGPGTRLTVL.

As for this clonotype: A much larger clone lies one base from this, so it may be a read error. The CDR3 region has the DNA TGTGCCAGCAGCTTGGACGGGACAGGGATAGAGACCCAGTACTTC. Translation gives CASSLDGTGIETQYF. The gene calls are TRBV5-4 and TRBJ2-5; 9 nucleotides line up with TRBD1. This CDR3 spans 15 amino acids. Germline V gives CDR1 SGHNT, CDR2 YYREEE (reference sequence). V shed 0 bases, J shed 4 bases, and the junction held 4 bases outside the gene matches.

Only one count was recorded for this clonotype. The CDR3, as DNA: TGTGCCAGTTCCCCGACTAGCGGGAGTGGGGCCACAGATACGCAGTATTTT. This encodes CASSPTSGSGATDTQYF. The rearrangement uses TRBV19 and TRBJ2-3, with 12 bases aligning to TRBD2. The CDR3 has 17 amino acids. CDR1 and CDR2 (germline): LNHDA, SQIVND (reference sequence). The V segment lost 8 bases and the J segment 2 bases; nucleotides outside the gene matches: 11.

The chain joins TRBV5-5 to TRBJ2-5; D might be TRBD2 (6 bases). The V gene's germline CDR1 is SGHKS and CDR2 YYEKEE (reference sequence). V dropped 2 bases and J dropped 1 base, with 12 bases sitting between them. The CDR3 covers 15 residues. DNA for the CDR3: TGTGCCAGCAGCTTTGAAGGACTACCCCAAGAGACCCAGTACTTC. Translating it yields CASSFEGLPQETQYF.

V is TRBV7-9 and J is TRBJ2-1; D gene uncertain. The CDR3 loop spans 14 amino acids. Germline CDR1 is SEHNR and CDR2 is FQNEAQ (reference sequence). V was clipped by 3 bases and J by 5 bases, with 11 bases between them. For the CDR3, the DNA is TGTGCCAGCAGCTTCATGGGCCCTAACAATGAGCAGTTCTTC. Its translation: CASSFMGPNNEQFF. The full variable domain, in which reference TRBV7-9 and TRBJ2-1 provide the parts outside the CDR3, is DTGVSQNPRHKITKRGQNVTFRCDPISEHNRLYWYRQTLGQGPEFLTYFQNEAQLEKSRLLSDRFSAERPKGSFSTLEIQRTEQGDSAMYLCASSFMGPNNEQFFGPGTRLTVL.

Remarks on this clonotype: An end of the junction differs from the germline gene, which may be a read error. J is TRBJ1-1 and V is TRBV11-2; D uncertain. Germline CDR1 SGHAT, CDR2 FQNNGV. The CDR3 is 15 residues long. The CDR3 bases are TGTGCCAGCAGTCCCCTGCTAGCGGGAGGCGCGACGGCTTCCTTT. Protein sequence: CASSPLLAGGATASF. Full variable domain (outside the CDR3, taken from reference TRBV11-2 and TRBJ1-1): EAGVAQSPRYKIIEKRQSVAFWCNPISGHATLYWYQQILGQGPKLLIQFQNNGVVDDSQLPKDRFSAERLKGVDSTLKIQPAKLEDSAVYLCASSPLLAGGATASFGQGTRLTVV.

This chain connects TRBV19 to TRBJ2-3, with 11 bases lining up with TRBD2. The CDR3 consists of 18 residues. CDR1 and CDR2 (germline): LNHDA, SQIVND (reference sequence). After removal of 4 bases from V and 2 bases from J, the junction contained 11 bases not matched to a gene. The CDR3 protein is CASSRTTGTSGYTDTQYF. The CDR3 DNA follows: TGTGCCAGTAGTAGAACAACCGGGACTAGCGGATACACAGATACGCAGTATTTT.

This clonotype was recorded many times. The V and J genes are TRBV29-1 and TRBJ2-3; 11 nucleotides line up with TRBD2. Germline V gives CDR1 SQVTM, CDR2 ANQGSEA. This CDR3 region has 19 residues. V lost 2 bases, J lost 4 bases, and 17 bases stayed unmatched. This CDR3 reads CSVEFNFLDGTSGADTQYF. In DNA, the CDR3 is TGCAGCGTTGAATTTAATTTTCTTGATGGGACTAGCGGCGCAGATACGCAGTATTTT.